Sequencing of this T cell receptor beta chain was carried out in a study of blood T cell repertoires in COVID-19. The wider study: The United States, Italy and Spain provided the acute and convalescent COVID-19 samples. PBMCs, B-cell-depleted T cells, or T cells provided the cDNA or gDNA that made up the material.

As originally analysed: Using reference gene primer amplification, nucleated cell counts were estimated. Profiled with immunoSEQ multiplex PCR; TCRdb holds only in-frame clones, not every one. For V, J and clone size, that table is used; D and trimming come from the DNA. The profile shows 200,000 or so clones, approximately 84% of them singletons. CDR1 and CDR2 from the germline V gene are LGHDT and YNNKEL (reference sequence). The V and J ends lost 3 bases and 5 bases respectively, with 10 bases between them. CDR3 length: 13 residues. The sequence derives from a woman in her 70s with active or convalescent COVID-19. The sequencing sample was made of peripheral blood. This chain links TRBV3-1 (or the pseudogene TRBV3-2) with TRBJ1-2, with D unclear. The DNA of the CDR3 is TGTGCCAGCAGCCACCAGCGACCGTATGGCTACACCTTC. Translated: CASSHQRPYGYTF.